One and the same sample provided the 2 T cell receptor beta chains below, sequenced in a study of blood T cell repertoires in COVID-19. The method was immunoSEQ multiplex PCR; TCRdb's version includes in-frame clones alone and lacks a portion of them. The sample holds roughly 200,000 clones, almost 90% seen once. Sequencing used peripheral blood. The receptors here all came from a man aged 50 to 59 with acute or convalescent COVID-19.

The rearrangement uses TRBV21-1 and TRBJ2-7; the D call in the table, TRBD1, was not verified against the DNA. TRBV21-1 is a pseudogene segment. This CDR3 comprises 14 residues. This CDR3 is CASSSMATKYEQYV. The DNA of the CDR3 is TGTGCCAGCAGCTCAATGGCCACAAAGTACGAGCAGTACGTC.

The chain links TRBV2 to TRBJ1-2; D is perhaps TRBD1 (6 bases). This CDR3 region has 13 residues. Trimming took off 11 bases at V and 8 bases at J, with 21 bases between the two ends. The germline V gene has CDR1 SNHLY and CDR2 FYNNEI. The CDR3 DNA is TGTGCCTCAACTGACAGGCCTCCTTACGGCTACACCTTC. Encoded protein: CASTDRPPYGYTF.